One sample yielded the 13 T cell receptor beta chains listed below, sequenced in a study of cytomegalovirus exposure and HLA in healthy donors. Amplification used 60 Vbeta primers and 13 Jbeta primers. Assay: immunoSEQ multiplex PCR; the TCRdb copy retains only in-frame clones and omits some. The sample includes about 55,000 clones. Sequencing was performed on PBMCs. The receptors here all came from a man aged 50-59 years in good health and CMV-seropositive.

In nucleotides, the CDR3 is TGTGCCAGCAGCGCCTCCGGGACAGGGGTTCTCTCTGGAAACACCATATATTTT. This codes for CASSASGTGVLSGNTIYF. The chain couples TRBV9 to TRBJ1-3; the match to TRBD1 covers 10 bases. Losses at the gene ends were 3 bases for V and 0 bases for J; bases not matched to a gene: 9. The CDR3 sequence is 18 residues long. CDR1 and CDR2 (germline): SGDLS, YYNGEE.

The chain recombines TRBV6-5 with TRBJ1-4; 7 bases align to TRBD1. The CDR3 spans 16 residues. Germline-derived CDR1 and CDR2 are MNHEY and SVGAGI. With V trimmed by 1 base and J by 3 bases, 5 bases remained unmatched. The CDR3 is CASSYWRGLANEKLFF. DNA for the CDR3: TGTGCCAGCAGTTACTGGAGGGGGCTGGCTAATGAAAAACTGTTTTTT.

Regarding this clone: Its ends do not fully match the called genes, so a read error is possible. CDR3 loop: CASSFSVRGGRNNEQFF. For the CDR3, the DNA is TGTGCTAGCAGCTTTTCGGTCCGCGGGGGCCGAAACAATGAGCAGTTCTTC. This chain uses TRBV7-7 with TRBJ2-1; D might be TRBD2 (7 bases). Germline assignment: CDR1 SSHAT and CDR2 FNYEAQ (reference sequence). This CDR3 contains 17 residues.

The DNA for the CDR3 is TGTGCCAGCAGCCAAAACCCAGGGGTCGGCAATTCACCCCTCCACTTT. Protein sequence: CASSQNPGVGNSPLHF. The chain combines TRBV4-2 with TRBJ1-6, with D possibly being TRBD1 (6 bases). Germline CDR1 is LGHNA and CDR2 is YNFKEQ. CDR3 length equals 16 residues. The germline V and J ends were trimmed by 2 bases and 7 bases, with 15 bases remaining between them.

The V and J genes are TRBV19 and TRBJ2-7; no clear D gene. The CDR3 runs to 12 residues. V was shortened by 7 bases and J by 7 bases, with 14 bases between the two germline ends. Germline CDR1 reads LNHDA; CDR2 reads SQIVND (reference sequence). The CDR3 DNA is TGTGCCAGTAACGGCCGCGCCGGGGAGCAGTACTTC. This gives the protein CASNGRAGEQYF.

The chain has TRBV29-1 and TRBJ1-1; a possible D gene is TRBD1 (5 bases). The CDR3 totals 13 residues. Germline CDR1 reads SQVTM; CDR2 reads ANQGSEA. Trimming shortened V by 6 bases and J by 0 bases, and 11 bases separated the two germline ends. The CDR3 spells CSVRGRMNTEAFF. CDR3 DNA: TGCAGCGTGCGGGGACGGATGAACACTGAAGCTTTCTTT.

The rearrangement uses TRBV7-2 and TRBJ1-5; no reliable D call. Per germline, CDR1 SGHTA and CDR2 FQGNSA. The CDR3 has 15 amino acids. V shed 2 bases and J shed 3 bases, with 11 bases lying between them. CDR3: CASSLSSLFNQPQHF. CDR3 nucleotide sequence: TGTGCCAGCAGCTTATCTAGTCTGTTCAATCAGCCCCAGCATTTT.

The chain links TRBV2 to TRBJ1-4; D possibly corresponds to TRBD1 (6 bases). Germline values: CDR1 SNHLY, CDR2 FYNNEI. Between the trimmed V and J ends, which lost 6 bases and 4 bases, there was a span of 15 bases. The CDR3 extends over 15 amino acids. CDR3 in amino acids: CASRSSGGRNEKLFF. CDR3 DNA sequence: TGTGCCAGCAGATCCAGCGGGGGGCGTAATGAAAAACTGTTTTTT.

This sequence joins TRBV15 and TRBJ2-5; TRBD2 matches at 8 bases. The CDR3 totals 16 residues. Germline-derived CDR1 and CDR2 are LNHNV and YYDKDF (reference sequence). The V segment lost 1 base and the J segment 4 bases; nucleotides outside the gene matches: 8. The CDR3 DNA follows: TGTGCCACCAGCAGAGGGGGACTAGTAGTAGGAGAGACCCAGTACTTC. This gives the protein CATSRGGLVVGETQYF.

This rearrangement joins TRBV19 to TRBJ2-1; no definite D call. V was cut by 3 bases and J by 5 bases, with 11 bases left in between. This CDR3 contains 14 residues. From germline, CDR1 is LNHDA and CDR2 SQIVND (reference sequence). In DNA, the CDR3 is TGTGCCAGTAGTATCTTGGTCCGGGACAATGAGCAGTTCTTC. Translated: CASSILVRDNEQFF.

Concerning this clone itself: This same CDR3 is encoded by further DNA sequences in the sample. This rearrangement joins TRBV30 to TRBJ2-2, with TRBD2 as a possible D gene (5 bases). Germline values: CDR1 GTSNPN, CDR2 SVGIG (reference sequence). There are 14 residues in the CDR3. The ends were cut back, 0 bases at V and 0 bases at J, with 5 bases in the middle. The CDR3 bases are TGTGCCTGGAGTGTACTAGCGAACACCGGGGAGCTGTTTTTT. As protein: CAWSVLANTGELFF.

The DNA of the CDR3 is TGTGCCAGCAGTGCCTCGACTAGCGGGAGGGCCTACGAGCAGTACTTC. Amino acid sequence: CASSASTSGRAYEQYF. The chain links TRBV6-1 to TRBJ2-7; 14 nucleotides match TRBD2. The V gene's germline CDR1 is MNHNS and CDR2 SASEGT. V shed 4 bases, J shed 2 bases, and the junction held 4 bases outside the gene matches. CDR3 length: 16 amino acids.

The rearrangement uses TRBV19 and TRBJ2-1; 7 bases map to TRBD2. Per the germline V gene, CDR1 is LNHDA and CDR2 is SQIVND (reference sequence). CDR3 length equals 16 residues. The trim removed 1 base at V and 3 bases at J, leaving 6 bases unmatched. The CDR3 nucleotides read TGTGCCAGTAGTATAGTCGCTAGCGGAGACTACAATGAGCAGTTCTTC. It translates to CASSIVASGDYNEQFF.